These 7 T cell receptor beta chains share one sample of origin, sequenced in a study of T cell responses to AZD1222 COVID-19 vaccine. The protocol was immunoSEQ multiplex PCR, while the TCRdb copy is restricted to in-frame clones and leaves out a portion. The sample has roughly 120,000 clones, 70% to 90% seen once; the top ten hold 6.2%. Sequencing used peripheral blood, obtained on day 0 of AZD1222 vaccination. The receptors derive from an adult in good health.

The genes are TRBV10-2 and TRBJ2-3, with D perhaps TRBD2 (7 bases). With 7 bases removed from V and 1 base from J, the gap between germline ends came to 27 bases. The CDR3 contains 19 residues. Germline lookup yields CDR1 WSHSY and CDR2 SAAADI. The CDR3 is CASKEARGGGAFGTDTQYF. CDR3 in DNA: TGCGCCAGCAAGGAGGCCCGCGGCGGGGGCGCCTTCGGCACAGATACGCAGTATTTT.

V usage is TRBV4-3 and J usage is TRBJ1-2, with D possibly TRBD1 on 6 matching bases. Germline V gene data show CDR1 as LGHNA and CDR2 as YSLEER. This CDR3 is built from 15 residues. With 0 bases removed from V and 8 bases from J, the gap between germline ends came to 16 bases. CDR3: CASSQDGQPTGGYTF. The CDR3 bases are TGCGCCAGCAGCCAAGACGGACAGCCCACTGGGGGCTACACCTTC.

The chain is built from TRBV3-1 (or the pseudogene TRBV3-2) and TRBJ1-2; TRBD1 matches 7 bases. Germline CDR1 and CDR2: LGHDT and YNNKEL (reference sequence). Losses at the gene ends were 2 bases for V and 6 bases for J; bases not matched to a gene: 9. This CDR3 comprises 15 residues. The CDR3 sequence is CASSQSSTGLHGYTF. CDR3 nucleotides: TGTGCCAGCAGCCAATCCTCGACAGGGCTACATGGCTACACCTTC.

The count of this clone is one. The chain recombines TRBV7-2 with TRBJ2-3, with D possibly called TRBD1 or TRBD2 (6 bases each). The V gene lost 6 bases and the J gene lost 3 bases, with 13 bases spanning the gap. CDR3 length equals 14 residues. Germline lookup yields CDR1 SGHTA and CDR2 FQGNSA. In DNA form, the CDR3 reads TGTGCCAGCAGAAGGGGGGCATGGACAGATACGCAGTATTTT. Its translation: CASRRGAWTDTQYF.

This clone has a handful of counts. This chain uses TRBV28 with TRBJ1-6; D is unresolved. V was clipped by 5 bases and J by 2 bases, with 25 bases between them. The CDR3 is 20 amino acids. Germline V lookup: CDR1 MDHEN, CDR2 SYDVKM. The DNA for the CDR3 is TGTGCCAGCAGTCCCCCCGTTAGGGTGGCTAACAAGGCCTATAATTCACCCCTCCACTTT. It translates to CASSPPVRVANKAYNSPLHF.

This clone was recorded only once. CDR3 coding DNA: TGTGCCAGCAGCTTAGGCCTGCGGGTGGGTCGCGATGAGCAGTTCTTC. The encoded protein is CASSLGLRVGRDEQFF. V and J are TRBV7-3 and TRBJ2-1, with D perhaps matching TRBD2 (5 bases). Germline CDR1 SGHTA, CDR2 FQGTGA. The CDR3 length is 16 residues. Trimming removed 2 bases at V and 8 bases at J, with 19 bases between.

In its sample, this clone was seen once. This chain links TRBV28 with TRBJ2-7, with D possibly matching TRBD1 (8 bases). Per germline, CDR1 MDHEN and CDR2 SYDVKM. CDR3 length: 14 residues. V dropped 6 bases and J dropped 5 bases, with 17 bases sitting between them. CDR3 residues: CASRLTGGENEQYF. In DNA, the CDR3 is TGTGCCAGCAGACTAACAGGGGGGGAGAACGAGCAGTACTTC.